The 29 T cell receptor beta chains presented below share a single source sample, sequenced in a study of T cell clonality in common variable immunodeficiency. Points from the study as a whole: Fewer deletions and N-nucleotide insertions were reportedly seen in common variable immunodeficiency TCR beta sequences.

Antigens of these TCRs are unknown. TCRdb keeps only in-frame clones here, not all; method: immunoSEQ multiplex PCR. The record shows about 15,000 clones for this sample, with no singletons present. The sample was peripheral blood mononuclear cells. The origin of the receptors is a human donor with common variable immunodeficiency.

A few counts support this clone. The missing CDR3 end, 3 residues past where the read stops, is filled in from the germline J gene. The chain combines TRBV11-2 with TRBJ2-7; 7 bases fit TRBD1. Germline V lookup: CDR1 SGHAT, CDR2 FQNNGV. Trimming at V came to 5 bases and at J to 3 bases, leaving 7 bases not matched to a gene. This CDR3 is built from 14 residues. The CDR3 spells CASSENRGGYEQYF. The covered CDR3 bases are TGTGCCAGCAGCGAAAACAGGGGTGGCTACGAG.

This clone showed up just a few times. The read halts 3 residues ahead of the CDR3 end, with the missing end drawn from the germline J gene. J is TRBJ1-2 and V is TRBV7-9; TRBD1 matches at 7 bases. Germline V gene data show CDR1 as SEHNR and CDR2 as FQNEAQ (reference sequence). CDR3 length equals 14 residues. The CDR3: CASSREGQNGGYTF. CDR3 bases read: TGTGCCAGCAGCCGAGAGGGACAGAACGGGGGC. The full variable domain, completed using reference TRBV7-9 and TRBJ1-2, is DTGVSQNPRHKITKRGQNVTFRCDPISEHNRLYWYRQTLGQGPEFLTYFQNEAQLEKSRLLSDRFSAERPKGSFSTLEIQRTEQGDSAMYLCASSREGQNGGYTFGSGTRLTVV.

As to this clone: The read terminates 3 residues ahead of where the CDR3 ends, so the germline J gene completes it. The rearrangement uses TRBV7-3 and TRBJ1-1, with D perhaps TRBD1 (5 bases). The V gene lost 0 bases and the J gene lost 1 base, with 6 bases spanning the gap. The CDR3 runs to 14 residues. Germline assignment: CDR1 SGHTA and CDR2 FQGTGA. The part of the CDR3 DNA that was read is TGTGCCAGCAGCTTAACCAGGGCGAACACTGAA. It encodes CASSLTRANTE. The whole CDR3 region reads CASSLTRANTEAFF. The full variable domain, with the rest looked up from reference TRBV7-3 and TRBJ1-1, is GAGVSQTPSNKVTEKGKYVELRCDPISGHTALYWYRQSLGQGPEFLIYFQGTGAADDSGLPNDRFFAVRPEGSVSTLKIQRTERGDSAVYLCASSLTRANTEAFFGQGTRLTVV.

This clone was picked up a small number of times. From the germline J gene comes the end of the CDR3, since the read stops 3 residues before it. The J gene is TRBJ2-7, the V gene TRBV29-1, with D perhaps matching TRBD1 (5 bases). Trimming cost V 7 bases and J 0 bases, with 13 bases left between them. Germline V lookup: CDR1 SQVTM, CDR2 ANQGSEA. CDR3 length: 13 amino acids. CDR3 residues: CSASRQSSYEQYF. The sequenced part of the CDR3 DNA is TGCAGCGCTTCTAGACAGAGCTCCTACGAG.

Concerning this clone: From the germline J gene comes the end of the CDR3, since the read stops 3 residues before it. The V gene is TRBV7-3, the J gene TRBJ2-1; TRBD2 is a possible D gene (5 bases). Trimming left V 1 base short and J 7 bases short, with 8 bases between. The CDR3 has 13 amino acids. Germline values: CDR1 SGHTA, CDR2 FQGTGA. The part of the CDR3 DNA that was read is TGTGCCAGCAGCTTAAATCGAGGGAATGAG. Its translation is CASSLNRGNE. The whole CDR3 protein is CASSLNRGNEQFF. Based on the CDR3 plus reference TRBV7-3 and TRBJ2-1, the full variable domain is GAGVSQTPSNKVTEKGKYVELRCDPISGHTALYWYRQSLGQGPEFLIYFQGTGAADDSGLPNDRFFAVRPEGSVSTLKIQRTERGDSAVYLCASSLNRGNEQFFGPGTRLTVL.

This clone was observed at least ten times. The CDR3 here is CSARDSFLGVRIYEQYF. The sequenced CDR3 bases are TGCAGTGCTAGAGATAGTTTCCTAGGAGTTCGTATCTACGAG. This rearrangement joins TRBV20-1 to TRBJ2-7; D uncertain. From the germline J gene comes the end of the CDR3, since the read stops 3 residues before it. This CDR3 is 17 amino acids long. Germline assignment: CDR1 DFQATT and CDR2 SNEGSKA (reference sequence). The V gene lost 0 bases and the J gene lost 3 bases, with 21 bases spanning the gap.

This clone was observed a few times. The CDR3 bases that were read are TGTGCCAGCAGCCCTCGCGGTACAGATACG. This encodes CASSPRGTDT. The whole CDR3 protein is CASSPRGTDTQYF. The chain links TRBV11-3 to TRBJ2-3; no clear D. The read ends 3 residues shy of where the CDR3 ends; the end is completed using the germline J gene. Trimming cost V 5 bases and J 3 bases, with 9 bases left between them. The germline CDR1 and CDR2 sequences are SGHNT and YENEEA. This CDR3 region has 13 residues.

Notes on this clone: The CDR3 goes on 3 residues after the read ends, and that part is filled in from the germline J gene. V usage is TRBV6-2 or TRBV6-3 and J usage is TRBJ1-1; D ambiguous. Trimming stripped 3 bases from V and 1 base from J, with 9 bases between. The CDR3 has 14 residues. The germline gives CDR1 MNHEY, CDR2 SVGEGT. CDR3 sequence reads: CASSYNLENTEAFF. Partial CDR3 DNA: TGTGCCAGCAGTTATAATCTAGAGAACACTGAA.

About this clone: The CDR3 end is not reached by the read, which stops 3 residues before it; the germline J gene fills it in. The chain couples TRBV18 to TRBJ2-7; D is perhaps TRBD2 (6 bases). The CDR3 totals 14 residues. V was shortened by 2 bases and J by 2 bases, with 10 bases between the two germline ends. CDR1 is KGHSH, CDR2 LQKENI, per germline. Incomplete CDR3 DNA: TGTGCCAGCTCACCAATTCGGGGGACCTACGAG. Translation: CASSPIRGTYE. The whole CDR3 sequence is CASSPIRGTYEQYF.

Note on this clone: The CDR3 goes on 3 residues after the read ends, and that part is filled in from the germline J gene. The chain uses TRBV7-3 and TRBJ1-1; no firm D call. V was pared by 2 bases and J by 0 bases, with 13 bases between. Germline V gives CDR1 SGHTA, CDR2 FQGTGA. The CDR3 length is 16 residues. CDR3 sequence reads: CASSLFGSGMNTEAFF. The sequenced part of the CDR3 DNA is TGTGCCAGCAGCTTATTCGGGTCCGGCATGAACACTGAA.

In the case of this clone: Coverage ceases 3 residues before the CDR3 finishes, and the germline J gene fills in the end. The chain is built from TRBV5-1 and TRBJ2-5; 8 positions match TRBD2. Unmatched junction bases numbered 6, after V lost 4 bases and J lost 4 bases. Germline values: CDR1 SGHRS, CDR2 YFSETQ. The CDR3 has 14 residues. The part of the CDR3 DNA that was read is TGCGCCAGCAGCACTCGGACTAGCTTAGAGACC. Its translation: CASSTRTSLET. Given in full, the CDR3 is CASSTRTSLETQYF.

To note about this clone: Read coverage stops 3 residues before the CDR3 terminus; the germline J gene supplies the remainder. This chain uses TRBV19 with TRBJ2-5; D not resolved. This CDR3 contains 15 residues. From germline, CDR1 is LNHDA and CDR2 SQIVND (reference sequence). V lost 6 bases and J lost 1, with 15 bases in between. CDR3 region: CASRGVGRTQETQYF. The DNA read from the CDR3 is TGTGCCAGTAGAGGAGTGGGCAGAACCCAAGAGACC.

This clone turned up a few times. The CDR3 goes on 3 residues after the read ends, and that part is filled in from the germline J gene. The chain employs TRBV6-1 and TRBJ2-5; 11 positions match TRBD2. V lost 1 base, J lost 3 bases, and 4 bases stayed unmatched. Germline lookup yields CDR1 MNHNS and CDR2 SASEGT. There are 16 residues in the CDR3. The sequenced CDR3 bases are TGTGCCAGCAGTGAAGTTAGCGGGAGGGGGAAAGAGACC. Its protein product is CASSEVSGRGKET. The whole CDR3 protein is CASSEVSGRGKETQYF.

About this clone itself: The read falls 3 residues short of the CDR3 end, and the missing part is taken from the germline J gene. The chain has TRBV19 and TRBJ1-3, with TRBD1 as a possible D gene (5 bases). Looked up from germline, CDR1 is LNHDA and CDR2 is SQIVND (reference sequence). Trimming stripped 8 bases from V and 0 bases from J, with 8 bases between. This CDR3 has 13 residues. The CDR3 region is CASGQDSGNTIYF. Partial CDR3 DNA: TGTGCCAGTGGACAAGACTCTGGAAACACC.

This clone was found many times. The read halts 3 residues ahead of the CDR3 end, with the missing end drawn from the germline J gene. The rearrangement uses TRBV2 and TRBJ2-1, with TRBD2 identical over 16 bases. This CDR3 is built from 17 residues. Per germline, CDR1 SNHLY and CDR2 FYNNEI. V lost 6 bases and J lost 9; bases outside the gene matches: 11. The chain's CDR3 is CASRIPGLAGGPSEQFF. The sequenced part of the CDR3 DNA is TGTGCCAGCAGGATCCCGGGACTAGCGGGAGGGCCGAGTGAG.

This clone was seen only a few times. The read halts 3 residues ahead of the CDR3 end, with the missing end drawn from the germline J gene. This chain joins TRBV6-2 or TRBV6-3 and TRBJ2-1; possibly TRBD2 for D (6 bases). V lost 6 bases, J lost 6 bases, and 15 bases lay in between. There are 14 residues in the CDR3. The germline gives CDR1 MNHEY, CDR2 SVGEGT. CDR3 DNA, as far as it was read: TGTGCCAGCAGACCTTTAGCGGAGACCAATGAG. Its protein is CASRPLAETNE. In full, the CDR3 is CASRPLAETNEQFF.

This clone was observed many times. The CDR3 end lies 3 residues beyond the end of the read and is filled in from the germline J gene. The gene calls are TRBV7-8 and TRBJ2-3; no reliable D call. This CDR3 contains 12 residues. In germline, CDR1 is SGHVS, CDR2 FQNEAQ. This chain's CDR3 is CASSLDGMTQYF. The DNA read from the CDR3 is TGTGCCAGCAGCTTAGATGGCATGACG. Filled out from reference TRBV7-8 and TRBJ2-3, the complete variable domain reads GAGVSQSPRYKVAKRGQDVALRCDPISGHVSLFWYQQALGQGPEFLTYFQNEAQLDKSGLPSDRFFAERPEGSVSTLKIQRTQQEDSAVYLCASSLDGMTQYFGPGTRLTVL.

This clone was observed many times. The read comes to an end 3 residues before the CDR3 does, leaving the germline J gene to fill in the end. The chain combines TRBV5-5 with TRBJ2-3, with 14 bases lining up with TRBD2. This CDR3 region has 15 residues. Germline V gene lookup returns CDR1 SGHKS and CDR2 YYEKEE (reference sequence). The V and J ends lost 4 bases and 5 bases, in that order; junction bases with no gene match: 3. The CDR3: CASSAGLAGVDTQYF. The sequenced part of the CDR3 DNA is TGTGCCAGCAGCGCGGGACTAGCGGGAGTAGATACG. Full variable domain (remainder filled in from reference TRBV5-5 and TRBJ2-3): DAGVTQSPTHLIKTRGQQVTLRCSPISGHKSVSWYQQVLGQGPQFIFQYYEKEERGRGNFPDRFSARQFPNYSSELNVNALLLGDSALYLCASSAGLAGVDTQYFGPGTRLTVL.

In regard to this clone: The read halts 3 residues ahead of the CDR3 end, with the missing end drawn from the germline J gene. V gene TRBV6-1 combines with J gene TRBJ1-3; maybe TRBD1 (6 bases). Germline V lookup: CDR1 MNHNS, CDR2 SASEGT. The CDR3 length is 17 residues. V dropped 2 bases and J dropped 2 bases, with 16 bases sitting between them. The part of the CDR3 DNA that was read is TGTGCCAGCAGTGAATTCTTAACCGGGACACCTGGAAACACC. Protein: CASSEFLTGTPGNT. Given in full, the CDR3 is CASSEFLTGTPGNTIYF.

This clone was counted only a few times. The CDR3 extends 3 residues past the end of the read, so its final part is completed from the germline J gene. This sequence joins TRBV11-3 and TRBJ2-2, with D perhaps TRBD2 (5 bases). This CDR3 has 14 amino acids. In germline, CDR1 is SGHNT, CDR2 YENEEA. Trimming removed 6 bases at V and 3 bases at J, with 11 bases between. Incomplete CDR3 DNA: TGTGCCAGCAGTGGCTCGGGGTACACCGGGGAG. Protein sequence: CASSGSGYTGE. The CDR3, in full, reads CASSGSGYTGELFF. Together with reference TRBV11-3 and TRBJ2-2, the CDR3 gives the full variable domain: EAGVVQSPRYKIIEKKQPVAFWCNPISGHNTLYWYLQNLGQGPELLIRYENEEAVDDSQLPKDRFSAERLKGVDSTLKIQPAELGDSAVYLCASSGSGYTGELFFGEGSRLTVL.

A remark on this clone: The read falls 3 residues short of the CDR3 end, and the missing part is taken from the germline J gene. This chain links TRBV18 with TRBJ1-4; possibly TRBD1 for D (5 bases). The CDR3 has 15 residues. V dropped 3 bases and J dropped 3 bases, with 11 bases sitting between them. CDR1 is KGHSH, CDR2 LQKENI, per germline. The CDR3 protein is CASSPREAANEKLFF. CDR3 DNA (partial): TGTGCCAGCTCACCCAGGGAGGCGGCTAATGAAAAA.

This clone has at least ten counts. The CDR3 end is not reached by the read, which stops 3 residues before it; the germline J gene fills it in. J is TRBJ2-7 and V is TRBV19; 8 bases are a match to TRBD2. Germline assignment: CDR1 LNHDA and CDR2 SQIVND (reference sequence). J was trimmed by 6 bases and V by 0 bases; bases with no gene match: 10. The CDR3 consists of 16 residues. The CDR3 spells CASSIDSGSLTGEQYF. Incomplete CDR3 DNA: TGTGCCAGTAGTATAGACAGCGGGAGTTTAACGGGCGAG.

For this clone: The read terminates 3 residues before the CDR3 end, so the remaining end is supplied by the germline J gene. The rearrangement uses TRBV6-1 and TRBJ1-1; D might be TRBD1 (6 bases). V lost 4 bases to trimming and J lost 3 bases, with 12 bases between them. The CDR3 is 14 amino acids. Germline values: CDR1 MNHNS, CDR2 SASEGT. The covered CDR3 bases are TGTGCCAGCAGTGGGGTTCCAGGGGACACTGAA. Protein product: CASSGVPGDTE. The full CDR3 reads CASSGVPGDTEAFF.

Many counts were recorded for this clone. The read comes to an end 3 residues before the CDR3 does, leaving the germline J gene to fill in the end. The chain employs TRBV18 and TRBJ2-1; 11 nucleotides line up with TRBD2. Losses at the gene ends were 1 base for V and 4 bases for J; bases not matched to a gene: 3. The germline gives CDR1 KGHSH, CDR2 LQKENI. This CDR3 is built from 16 residues. The CDR3 protein is CASSPQLAGVYNEQFF. The part of the CDR3 DNA that was read is TGTGCCAGCTCACCACAACTAGCGGGAGTTTACAATGAG.

As regards this clone: The read finishes 3 residues shy of the CDR3 end, and the germline J gene is used to complete it. This rearrangement joins TRBV7-9 to TRBJ1-2; TRBD1 matches at 9 bases. Germline V gene lookup returns CDR1 SEHNR and CDR2 FQNEAQ (reference sequence). The CDR3 sequence is 14 residues long. V gave up 8 bases and J gave up 7 bases; unmatched junction bases: 11. The DNA read from the CDR3 is TGTGCCAGCCCGCCATCCGGGACAGGGAGTGGC. It specifies CASPPSGTGSG. The whole CDR3 protein reads CASPPSGTGSGYTF.

Notes on this clone: The read ends 3 residues before the CDR3 terminus; that terminus is restored from the germline J gene. The V call is TRBV6-2 or TRBV6-3, the J call TRBJ2-1; the match to TRBD2 covers 8 bases. CDR1 and CDR2 (germline): MNHEY, SVGEGT. Trimming cost V 2 bases and J 7 bases; bases outside gene matches: 7. This CDR3 is 15 amino acids long. The CDR3 DNA, read in part, is TGTGCCAGCAGTTACCCACGGACTAGCAAGAATGAG. It encodes CASSYPRTSKNE. The complete CDR3 sequence is CASSYPRTSKNEQFF.

Only a few counts were recorded for this clone. The CDR3 goes on 3 residues after the read ends, and that part is filled in from the germline J gene. The chain is built from TRBV18 and TRBJ2-5, with D uncertain. The CDR3 sequence is 12 residues long. CDR1 is KGHSH and CDR2 is LQKENI in the germline V gene. Trimming removed 5 bases from V and 2 bases from J, with 6 bases in between. The CDR3 loop reads CASSSSQETQYF. Partial CDR3 DNA: TGTGCCAGCTCATCCAGTCAAGAGACC.

Details on this clone: The CDR3 end falls 3 residues outside the read, so it is completed with the germline J gene. The chain has TRBV20-1 and TRBJ2-7; 7 positions match TRBD2. CDR1 and CDR2 from the germline V gene are DFQATT and SNEGSKA (reference sequence). Trimming removed 0 bases from V and 4 bases from J; junction bases left unmatched: 12. CDR3 length equals 16 residues. The CDR3 DNA, read in part, is TGCAGTGCTAGAGACGCCGGGTTGGGAGCGGGATACGAG. It yields the protein CSARDAGLGAGYE. The whole CDR3 region reads CSARDAGLGAGYEQYF.

Many counts were recorded for this clone. Coverage ceases 3 residues before the CDR3 finishes, and the germline J gene fills in the end. The rearrangement uses TRBV2 and TRBJ2-5; maybe TRBD1 (6 bases). V was shortened by 6 bases and J by 7 bases, with 15 bases between the two germline ends. The CDR3 runs 13 residues. The V gene's germline CDR1 is SNHLY and CDR2 FYNNEI. This chain's CDR3 is CASSPTGIATQYF. The sequenced part of the CDR3 DNA is TGTGCCAGCAGCCCAACAGGGATCGCGACC.